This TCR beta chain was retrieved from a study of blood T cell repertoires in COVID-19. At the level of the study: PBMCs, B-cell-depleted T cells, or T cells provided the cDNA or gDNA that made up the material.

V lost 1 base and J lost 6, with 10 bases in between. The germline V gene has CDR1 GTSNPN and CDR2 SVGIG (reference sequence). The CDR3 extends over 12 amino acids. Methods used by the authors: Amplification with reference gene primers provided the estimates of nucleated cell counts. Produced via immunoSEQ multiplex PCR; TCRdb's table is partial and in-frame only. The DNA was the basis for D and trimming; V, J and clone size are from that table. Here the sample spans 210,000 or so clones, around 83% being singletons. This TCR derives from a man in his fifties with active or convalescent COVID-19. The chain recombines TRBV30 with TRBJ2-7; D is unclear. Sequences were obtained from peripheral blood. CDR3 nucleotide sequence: TGTGCCTGGAGTGCCGCTAGGCTCGAGCAGTACTTC. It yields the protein CAWSAARLEQYF. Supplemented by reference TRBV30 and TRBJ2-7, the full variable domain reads SQTIHQWPATLVQPVGSPLSLECTVEGTSNPNLYWYRQAAGRGLQLLFYSVGIGQISSEVPQNLSASRPQDRQFILSSKKLLLSDSGFYLCAWSAARLEQYFGPGTRLTVT.